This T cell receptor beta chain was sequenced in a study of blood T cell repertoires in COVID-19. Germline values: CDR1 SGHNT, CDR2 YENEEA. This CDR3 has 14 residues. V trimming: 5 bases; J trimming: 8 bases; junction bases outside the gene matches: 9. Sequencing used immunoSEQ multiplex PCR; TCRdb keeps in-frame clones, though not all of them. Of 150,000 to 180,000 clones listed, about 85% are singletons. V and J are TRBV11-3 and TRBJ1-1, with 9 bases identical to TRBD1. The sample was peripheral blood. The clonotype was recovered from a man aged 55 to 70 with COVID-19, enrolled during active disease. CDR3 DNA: TGTGCCAGCAGCCCGAAGGGACAGGGATTGGAAGCTTTCTTT. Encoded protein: CASSPKGQGLEAFF.